This T cell receptor (beta chain) was sequenced during a study of blood T cell repertoires in COVID-19. Produced via immunoSEQ multiplex PCR; TCRdb's table is partial and in-frame only. The sample lists a few hundred thousand clones, roughly 90% occurring once. The CDR3 has 12 residues. Germline V lookup: CDR1 MNHEY, CDR2 SVGEGT. Unmatched junction bases numbered 1, after V lost 5 bases and J lost 3 bases. The rearrangement joins TRBV6-2 or TRBV6-3 to TRBJ2-7, with 7 bases that match TRBD1. Sequenced: peripheral blood. This sequence was found in a man aged 18 to 29 with active or convalescent COVID-19. CDR3 nucleotide sequence: TGTGCCAGCAGTCGGGACAGCTACGAGCAGTACTTC. The encoded protein is CASSRDSYEQYF.